Here is one TCR beta chain with its context. What it recognizes is unknown. Here immunoSEQ multiplex PCR was the method, and the copy in TCRdb shows in-frame clones only, minus some. The sample has approximately 120,000 clones; roughly 90% are singletons. The data stem from a study of T cell responses to AZD1222 COVID-19 vaccine. Whole-study findings and limits: Targets within unmutated variant regions were reportedly found for nearly half of spike-specific TCRs. Among those given AZD1222, only 6 or 7 were seropositive at baseline.

Trimming removed 5 bases from V and 7 bases from J; junction bases left unmatched: 14. This CDR3 has 16 residues. Germline CDR1 and CDR2: SGHNT and YYREEE (reference sequence). The chain joins TRBV5-4 to TRBJ2-1, with TRBD2 matching over 8 bases. Sequences were derived from peripheral blood, sampled on day 0 of AZD1222 vaccination. The clonotype originates from an adult in good health. Here the CDR3 reads CASSWGSGGAGNEQFF. Here the CDR3 DNA reads TGTGCCAGCAGTTGGGGATCCGGGGGGGCCGGGAATGAGCAGTTCTTC.